Listed below are T cell receptor beta chains from one sample, sequenced in a study of blood T cell repertoires in COVID-19. The method was immunoSEQ multiplex PCR; TCRdb's version includes in-frame clones alone and lacks a portion of them. The sample contains approximately 200,000 clones, around 75% of which appear only once. Sequenced material: peripheral blood. The receptors were gathered from a human donor in a cohort sampled during active COVID-19. Each CDR3 is given with its conserved first and last residue. The D gene is left open where the match is weak. The listing skips clone size in some rows; elsewhere it reads once, few, many or a size class.

V gene	D gene	clone size	J gene	CDR3 DNA	CDR3 protein
TRBV5-4	TRBD1	.	TRBJ1-2	TGTGCCAGCAGCATTGACAGGGCGGGCTACACCTTC	CASSIDRAGYTF
TRBV19	.	.	TRBJ2-7	TGTGCCAGTAGGGGCGGACAGGAGCAGTACTTC	CASRGGQEQYF
TRBV7-6	.	once	TRBJ2-5	TGTGCCAGCAGCTTAGCGGGGGCGGGAGTTCGGGAGACCCAGTACTTC	CASSLAGAGVRETQYF
TRBV27	.	once	TRBJ1-5	TGTGCCAGCAGTTTGACAGTCCTGGGGGGGCCCCAGCATTTT	CASSLTVLGGPQHF
TRBV7-7	.	.	TRBJ1-4	TGTGCCAGCCCAACGGTCGACTGGGAAAAACTGTTTTTT	CASPTVDWEKLFF
TRBV18	.	.	TRBJ2-3	TGTGCCAGCTCACGGCTTCAGGGTCCCCTCAACACAGATACGCAGTATTTT	CASSRLQGPLNTDTQYF
TRBV29-1	.	.	TRBJ1-1	TGCAGCGTACATTTGGACAGGAACACTGAAGCTTTCTTT	CSVHLDRNTEAFF
TRBV5-1	TRBD1	once	TRBJ2-7	TGCGCCAGCAGCTGGGGACAGGGGTACTCCTACGAGCAGTACTTC	CASSWGQGYSYEQYF
TRBV7-2	TRBD2	few	TRBJ2-7	TGTGCCAGCAGCTTAGCTGGCGGGGGCTCCTACGAGCAGTACTTC	CASSLAGGGSYEQYF
TRBV18	TRBD2	.	TRBJ2-1	TGTGCCAGCTCACCACGAAGGGCCAAAGCGGGAGAAGGCGAGCAGTTCTTC	CASSPRRAKAGEGEQFF
TRBV3-1/TRBV3-2	.	.	TRBJ1-5	TGTGCCAGCAGCCAGACAGGCAATCAGCCCCAGCATTTT	CASSQTGNQPQHF
TRBV27	TRBD1	once	TRBJ2-1	TGTGCCAGCAGTACCAGGGGGCCAAACAATGAGCAGTTCTTC	CASSTRGPNNEQFF
TRBV19	.	.	TRBJ1-4	TGTGCCAGTAGTATACCTTCAGGGATGGGTGAAAAACTGTTTTTT	CASSIPSGMGEKLFF
TRBV6-6	TRBD1	.	TRBJ1-5	TGTGCCAGCAGTTACGCACAGGGGGCGGGTCAGCCCCAGCATTTT	CASSYAQGAGQPQHF
TRBV9	TRBD1	once	TRBJ2-7	TGTGCCAGCAGCTCCCAGGGGGAATCCTACGAGCAGTACTTC	CASSSQGESYEQYF
TRBV19	TRBD1	.	TRBJ1-2	TGTGCCACCCGGAAACTAGGACAGGATAACTATGGCTACACCTTC	CATRKLGQDNYGYTF
TRBV29-1	TRBD1	.	TRBJ1-2	TGCAGCGTTGAGGACAGGGGGCTTACCCCCTATGGCTACACCTTC	CSVEDRGLTPYGYTF
TRBV29-1	.	.	TRBJ1-1	TGCAGCGTTTTCGCCCCCAGGACAGCCATGAACACTGAAGCTTTCTTT	CSVFAPRTAMNTEAFF
TRBV24-1	TRBD2	.	TRBJ2-1	TGTGCCACCAGTGACCTAGCGGGAACGGATGAGCAGTTCTTC	CATSDLAGTDEQFF
TRBV19	TRBD2	once	TRBJ2-3	TGTGCCAGTAGTCGCTCTAGCGGGAGGGCCACAGATACGCAGTATTTT	CASSRSSGRATDTQYF
TRBV11-2	.	few	TRBJ1-2	TGTGCCAGCAGCCCGACGGGGAACTATGGCTACACCTTC	CASSPTGNYGYTF
TRBV5-1	.	few	TRBJ1-2	TGCGCCAGCAGCTTGTTTGGCCGCTACACCTTC	CASSLFGRYTF
TRBV2	TRBD1	many	TRBJ1-1	TGTGCCAGCAGCCCCGGGACAGGGGATTTTAAAGCTTTCTTT	CASSPGTGDFKAFF
TRBV28	TRBD2	once	TRBJ2-7	TGTGCCAGCAGGAATAGCGGGAGCGCCTACGAGCAGTACTTC	CASRNSGSAYEQYF
TRBV11-3	TRBD1	.	TRBJ2-2	TGTGCCAGCAGCCTCGGACAGGGGAACACCGGGGAGCTGTTTTTT	CASSLGQGNTGELFF
TRBV27	TRBD2	.	TRBJ2-1	TGTGCCAGCAGTTTGAAGCGGGAGGGCCGATCTGAGCAGTTCTTC	CASSLKREGRSEQFF
TRBV9	TRBD2	.	TRBJ2-3	TGTGCCAGCAGCGTAGAATGGGGGGAGGGGTCAGATACGCAGTATTTT	CASSVEWGEGSDTQYF
TRBV21-1	.	.	TRBJ1-6	TGTGCCAGCAGCATTGTACGACAGGGTAATAATTCACCCCTCCACTTT	CASSIVRQGNNSPLHF
TRBV19	.	once	TRBJ1-3	TGTGCCAGTAGTACCGGACAGCTCTCTGGAAACACCATATATTTT	CASSTGQLSGNTIYF
TRBV27	.	few	TRBJ1-4	TGTGCCAGCAGTTTAACTTTTGCTAATGAAAAACTGTTTTTT	CASSLTFANEKLFF
TRBV3-1/TRBV3-2	TRBD1	.	TRBJ1-1	TGTGCCAGCAGCCCACAGACAGGGTCCCGGACTGAAGCTTTCTTT	CASSPQTGSRTEAFF
TRBV28	.	few	TRBJ1-4	TGTGCCAGCAGTTTCACAGGGAAATCGGAAAAACTGTTTTTT	CASSFTGKSEKLFF
TRBV27	.	.	TRBJ1-2	TGTGCCAGCAGTTCCCACAGAATTTCCTATGGCTACACCTTC	CASSSHRISYGYTF
TRBV28	TRBD1	.	TRBJ1-2	TGTGCCAGCAGTCAGCCATTCGACAGGGGGCTTTACTATGGCTACACCTTC	CASSQPFDRGLYYGYTF
TRBV2	.	few	TRBJ1-5	TGTGCCAGCTATGGGGGGGATGGCCAGCATTTT	CASYGGDGQHF